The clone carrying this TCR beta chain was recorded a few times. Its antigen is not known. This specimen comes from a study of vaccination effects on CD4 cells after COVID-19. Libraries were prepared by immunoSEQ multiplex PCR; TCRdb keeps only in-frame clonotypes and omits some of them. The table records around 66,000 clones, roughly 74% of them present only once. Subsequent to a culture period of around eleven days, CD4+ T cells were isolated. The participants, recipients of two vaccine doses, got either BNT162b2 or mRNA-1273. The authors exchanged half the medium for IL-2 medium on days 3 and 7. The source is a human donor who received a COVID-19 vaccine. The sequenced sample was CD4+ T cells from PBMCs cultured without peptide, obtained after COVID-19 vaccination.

CDR3 in DNA: TGTGCCAGCAGTTACCCAGGGGACGCTCAGCCCCAGCATTTT. Protein sequence: CASSYPGDAQPQHF. The chain combines TRBV6-2 or TRBV6-3 with TRBJ1-5; a weak D match, TRBD1 (6 bases). This CDR3 is built from 14 residues. Germline CDR1 MNHEY, CDR2 SVGEGT. Deletions cut 2 bases from V and 6 bases from J, with 11 bases between.